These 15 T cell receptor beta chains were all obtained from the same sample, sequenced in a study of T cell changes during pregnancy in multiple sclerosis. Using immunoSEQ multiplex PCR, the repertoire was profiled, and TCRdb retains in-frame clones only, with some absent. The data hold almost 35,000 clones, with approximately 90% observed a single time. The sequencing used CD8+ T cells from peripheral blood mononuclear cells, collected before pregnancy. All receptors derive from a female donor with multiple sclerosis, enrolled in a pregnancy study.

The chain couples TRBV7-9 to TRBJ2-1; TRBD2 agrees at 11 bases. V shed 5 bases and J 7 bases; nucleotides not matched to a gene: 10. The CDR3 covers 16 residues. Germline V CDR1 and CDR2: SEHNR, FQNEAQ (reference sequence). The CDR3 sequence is CASSPRIAGGGNEQFF. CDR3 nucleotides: TGTGCCAGCAGCCCTCGAATAGCGGGAGGGGGGAATGAGCAGTTCTTC.

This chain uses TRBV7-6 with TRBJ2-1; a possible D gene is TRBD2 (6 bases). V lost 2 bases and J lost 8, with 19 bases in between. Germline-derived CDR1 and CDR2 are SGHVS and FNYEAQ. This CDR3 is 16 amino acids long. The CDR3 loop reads CASSLLGGGVRDEQFF. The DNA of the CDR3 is TGTGCCAGCAGCTTATTAGGTGGCGGGGTACGAGATGAGCAGTTCTTC. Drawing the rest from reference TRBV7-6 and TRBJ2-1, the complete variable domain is GAGVSQSPRYKVTKRGQDVALRCDPISGHVSLYWYRQALGQGPEFLTYFNYEAQQDKSGLPNDRFSAERPEGSISTLTIQRTEQRDSAMYRCASSLLGGGVRDEQFFGPGTRLTVL.

Written as DNA, the CDR3 is TGTGCCAGCAGCTCTAGCGGGGGGTCCACCTACGAGCAGTACTTC. This translates into CASSSSGGSTYEQYF. The chain uses TRBV13 and TRBJ2-7; 11 nucleotides line up with TRBD2. J gave up 2 bases and V 4 bases, and 4 bases lay outside the gene matches. Per germline, CDR1 PRHDT and CDR2 FYEKMQ (reference sequence). This CDR3 has 15 residues. Full variable domain (missing parts from reference TRBV13 and TRBJ2-7): AAGVIQSPRHLIKEKRETATLKCYPIPRHDTVYWYQQGPGQDPQFLISFYEKMQSDKGSIPDRFSAQQFSDYHSELNMSSLELGDSALYFCASSSSGGSTYEQYFGPGTRLTVT.

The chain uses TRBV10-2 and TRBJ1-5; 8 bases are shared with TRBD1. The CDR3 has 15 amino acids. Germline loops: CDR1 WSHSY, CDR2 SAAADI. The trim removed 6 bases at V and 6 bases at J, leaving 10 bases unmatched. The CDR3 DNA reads TGCGCCAGCAGCATAAGCACAGGGGGTAGTCAGCCCCAGCATTTT. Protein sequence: CASSISTGGSQPQHF.

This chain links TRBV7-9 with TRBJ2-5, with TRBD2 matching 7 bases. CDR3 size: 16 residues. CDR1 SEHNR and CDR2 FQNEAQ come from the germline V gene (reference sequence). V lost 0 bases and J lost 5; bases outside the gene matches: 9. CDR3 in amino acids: CASSLALLAVGETQYF. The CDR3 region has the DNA TGTGCCAGCAGCTTAGCGCTTCTAGCGGTAGGGGAGACCCAGTACTTC.

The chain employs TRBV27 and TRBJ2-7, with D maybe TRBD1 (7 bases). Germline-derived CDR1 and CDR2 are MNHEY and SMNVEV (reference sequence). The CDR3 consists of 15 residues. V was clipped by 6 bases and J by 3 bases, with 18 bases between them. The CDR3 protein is CASRSSAGGGYEQYF. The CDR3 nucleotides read TGTGCCAGCAGGTCATCGGCAGGGGGAGGCTACGAGCAGTACTTC.

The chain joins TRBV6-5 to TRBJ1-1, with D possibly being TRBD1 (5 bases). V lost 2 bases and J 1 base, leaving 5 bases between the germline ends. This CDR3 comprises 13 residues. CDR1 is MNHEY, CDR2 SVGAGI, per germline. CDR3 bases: TGTGCCAGCAGTTACACAGGGAACACTGAAGCTTTCTTT. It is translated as CASSYTGNTEAFF.

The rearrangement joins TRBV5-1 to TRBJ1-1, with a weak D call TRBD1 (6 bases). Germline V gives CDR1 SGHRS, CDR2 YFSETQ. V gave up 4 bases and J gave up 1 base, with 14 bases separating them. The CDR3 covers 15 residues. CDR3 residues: CASSPRGGQNTEAFF. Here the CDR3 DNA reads TGCGCCAGCAGCCCCCGGGGGGGACAGAACACTGAAGCTTTCTTT. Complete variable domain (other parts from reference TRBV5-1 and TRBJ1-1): KAGVTQTPRYLIKTRGQQVTLSCSPISGHRSVSWYQQTPGQGLQFLFEYFSETQRNKGNFPGRFSGRQFSNSRSEMNVSTLELGDSALYLCASSPRGGQNTEAFFGQGTRLTVV.

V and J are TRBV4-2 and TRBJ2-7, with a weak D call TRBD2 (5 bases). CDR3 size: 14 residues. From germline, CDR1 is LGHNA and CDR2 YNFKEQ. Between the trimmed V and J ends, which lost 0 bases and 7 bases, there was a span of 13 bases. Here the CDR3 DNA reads TGTGCCAGCAGCCAAGATCTGTCCGGGAATGAGCAGTACTTC. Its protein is CASSQDLSGNEQYF.

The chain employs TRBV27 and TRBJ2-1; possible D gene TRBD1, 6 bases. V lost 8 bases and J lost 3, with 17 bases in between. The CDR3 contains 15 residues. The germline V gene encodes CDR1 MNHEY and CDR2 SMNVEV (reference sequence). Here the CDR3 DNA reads TGTGCCAGCCAAGGGGGAGCGGAAATCTACAATGAGCAGTTCTTC. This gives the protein CASQGGAEIYNEQFF.

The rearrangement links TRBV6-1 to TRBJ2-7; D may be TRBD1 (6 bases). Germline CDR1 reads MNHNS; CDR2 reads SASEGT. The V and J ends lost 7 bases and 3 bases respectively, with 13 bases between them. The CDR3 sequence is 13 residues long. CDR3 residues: CASNMDRVYEQYF. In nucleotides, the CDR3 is TGTGCCAGCAATATGGACAGAGTCTACGAGCAGTACTTC.

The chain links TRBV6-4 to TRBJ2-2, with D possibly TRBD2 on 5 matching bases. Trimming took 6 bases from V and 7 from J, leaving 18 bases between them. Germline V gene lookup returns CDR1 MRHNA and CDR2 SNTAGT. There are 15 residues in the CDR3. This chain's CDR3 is CASSPGWTLDGELFF. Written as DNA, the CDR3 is TGTGCCAGCAGCCCGGGATGGACTCTAGACGGGGAGCTGTTTTTT.

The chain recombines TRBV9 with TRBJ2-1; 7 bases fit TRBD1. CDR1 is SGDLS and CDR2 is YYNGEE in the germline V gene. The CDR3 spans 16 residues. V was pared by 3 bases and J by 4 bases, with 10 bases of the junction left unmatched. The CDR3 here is CASSANPGTAYNEQFF. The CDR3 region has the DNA TGTGCCAGCAGCGCGAACCCCGGGACAGCATACAATGAGCAGTTCTTC.

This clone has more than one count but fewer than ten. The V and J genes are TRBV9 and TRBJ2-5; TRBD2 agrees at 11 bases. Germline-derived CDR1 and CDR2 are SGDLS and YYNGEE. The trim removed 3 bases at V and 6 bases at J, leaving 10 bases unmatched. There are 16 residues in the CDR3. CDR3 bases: TGTGCCAGCAGCGCCTCACTAGCGGGAGTAGGGAAGACCCAGTACTTC. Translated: CASSASLAGVGKTQYF. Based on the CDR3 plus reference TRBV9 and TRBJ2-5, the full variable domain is DSGVTQTPKHLITATGQRVTLRCSPRSGDLSVYWYQQSLDQGLQFLIQYYNGEERAKGNILERFSAQQFPDLHSELNLSSLELGDSALYFCASSASLAGVGKTQYFGPGTRLLVL.

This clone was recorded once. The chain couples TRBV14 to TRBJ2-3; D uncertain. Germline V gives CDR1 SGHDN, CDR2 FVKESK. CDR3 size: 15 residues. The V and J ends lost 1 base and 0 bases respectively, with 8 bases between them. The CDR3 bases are TGTGCCAGCAGCCAAGGCTACTCTAGCACAGATACGCAGTATTTT. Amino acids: CASSQGYSSTDTQYF.